This TCR beta chain was identified in a study of blood T cell repertoires in COVID-19. The CDR3 loop spans 13 amino acids. Trimming shortened V by 5 bases and J by 2 bases, and 9 bases separated the two germline ends. Looked up from germline, CDR1 is SGHTA and CDR2 is FQGNSA. Sequenced by immunoSEQ multiplex PCR; TCRdb stores in-frame clones only, minus some. This table has about 140,000 clones, around nine tenths appearing once. The chain recombines TRBV7-2 with TRBJ2-5; tentative D call: TRBD2 (5 bases). This clonotype was obtained from a human donor in a cohort sampled during active COVID-19. Sequencing input: peripheral blood. The CDR3 reads CASSRGSQETQYF. The CDR3 nucleotides are TGTGCCAGCAGCCGGGGATCGCAAGAGACCCAGTACTTC.